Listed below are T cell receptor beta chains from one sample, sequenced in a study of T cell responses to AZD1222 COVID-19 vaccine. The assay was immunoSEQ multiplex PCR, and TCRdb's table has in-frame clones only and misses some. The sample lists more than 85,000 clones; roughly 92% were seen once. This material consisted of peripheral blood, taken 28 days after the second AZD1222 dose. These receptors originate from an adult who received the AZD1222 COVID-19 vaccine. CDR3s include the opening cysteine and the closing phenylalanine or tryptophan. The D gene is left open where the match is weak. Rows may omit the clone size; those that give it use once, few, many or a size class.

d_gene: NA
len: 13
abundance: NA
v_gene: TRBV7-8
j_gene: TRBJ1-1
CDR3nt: TGTGCCAGCAGCCGTAAATGGGGCACTGAAGCTTTCTTT
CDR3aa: CASSRKWGTEAFF

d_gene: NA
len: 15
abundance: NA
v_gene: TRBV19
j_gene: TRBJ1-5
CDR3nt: TGTGCCAGTAGTATAGGAGGGCGGCGCAATCAGCCCCAGCATTTT
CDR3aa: CASSIGGRRNQPQHF

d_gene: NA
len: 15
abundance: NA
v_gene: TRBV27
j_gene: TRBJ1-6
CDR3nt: TGTGCCAGCAGTCCAGGGGATCGCCCTAATTCACCCCTCCACTTT
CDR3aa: CASSPGDRPNSPLHF

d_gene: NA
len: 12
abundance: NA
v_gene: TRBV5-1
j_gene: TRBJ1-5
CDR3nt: TGCGCCAGCAGCTTGGACAGAGGGCCCCAGCATTTT
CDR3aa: CASSLDRGPQHF

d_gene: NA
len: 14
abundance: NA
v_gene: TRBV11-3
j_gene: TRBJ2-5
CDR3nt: TGTGCCAGCAGCCGCGCCGGGATCCAAGAGACCCAGTACTTC
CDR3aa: CASSRAGIQETQYF

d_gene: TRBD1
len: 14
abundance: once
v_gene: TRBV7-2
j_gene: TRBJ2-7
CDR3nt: TGTGCCAGCAGCGCGGGACAGGGGCCCTACGAGCAGTACTTC
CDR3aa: CASSAGQGPYEQYF

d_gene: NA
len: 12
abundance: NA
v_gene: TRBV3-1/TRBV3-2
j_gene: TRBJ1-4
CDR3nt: TGTGCCAGCAGCCAAGTGGGTGAAAAACTGTTTTTT
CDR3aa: CASSQVGEKLFF

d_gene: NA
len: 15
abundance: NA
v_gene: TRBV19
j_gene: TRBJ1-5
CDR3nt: TGTGCCAGTAGTAAGGGGCCTCCAGGGGAACAGCCCCAGCATTTT
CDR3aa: CASSKGPPGEQPQHF

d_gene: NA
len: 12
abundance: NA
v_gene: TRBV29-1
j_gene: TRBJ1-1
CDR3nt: TGCAGCGCAGCCCCGCCCAACACTGAAGCTTTCTTT
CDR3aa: CSAAPPNTEAFF

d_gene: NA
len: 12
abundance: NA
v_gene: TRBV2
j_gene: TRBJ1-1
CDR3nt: TGTGCCTCACAGGGCACAAACACTGAAGCTTTCTTT
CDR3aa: CASQGTNTEAFF

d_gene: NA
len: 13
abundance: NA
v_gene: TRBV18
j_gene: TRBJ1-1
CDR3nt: TGTGCCAGCTCACCATCCAGCGGGACTGAAGCTTTCTTT
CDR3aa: CASSPSSGTEAFF

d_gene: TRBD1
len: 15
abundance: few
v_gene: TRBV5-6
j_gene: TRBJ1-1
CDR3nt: TGTGCCAGCAGCTTGATCAGGGGGCAGAACACTGAAGCTTTCTTT
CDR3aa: CASSLIRGQNTEAFF

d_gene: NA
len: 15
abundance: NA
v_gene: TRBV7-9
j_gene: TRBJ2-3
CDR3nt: TGTGCCAGCAGCCGCGACTCACGAGGCACAGATACGCAGTATTTT
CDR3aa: CASSRDSRGTDTQYF

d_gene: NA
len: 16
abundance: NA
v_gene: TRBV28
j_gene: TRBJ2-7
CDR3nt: TGTGCCAGCAGTCCTCTAGTGGGCAGGACCTCATACGAGCAGTACTTC
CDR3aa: CASSPLVGRTSYEQYF

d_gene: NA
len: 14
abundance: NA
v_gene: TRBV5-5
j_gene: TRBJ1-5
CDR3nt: TGTGCCAGCAGCTTGGATGGGGGCAATCAGCCCCAGCATTTT
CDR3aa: CASSLDGGNQPQHF